These T cell receptor beta chains were read from a single sample in a study of vaccination effects on CD4 cells after COVID-19. These TCRs are of unknown antigen specificity. The data were produced by immunoSEQ multiplex PCR, yet TCRdb's version contains in-frame clones alone and is incomplete. Of just under 60,000 clones in the sample, 60% to 80% are singletons; the top ten hold 2%. The sequenced sample was CD4+ T cells from PBMCs cultured with HCoV-OC43 spike peptides, obtained after COVID-19 vaccination. Receptors originate from a human donor who received a COVID-19 vaccine. Each CDR3 is given with its conserved first and last residue. The D gene is left open where the match is weak. A clone size is listed for some rows: how often the clone was seen (once, few, many), or a class if it is expanded.

D,J,size,V,CDR3,DNA
.,TRBJ2-1,.,TRBV5-5,CASSPQVVTATHAEQFF,TGTGCCAGCAGCCCTCAAGTTGTGACAGCCACTCATGCTGAGCAGTTCTTC
.,TRBJ2-2,.,TRBV6-5,CASSRAPLNTGELFF,TGTGCCAGCAGCAGGGCTCCCCTGAACACCGGGGAGCTGTTTTTT
.,TRBJ2-3,.,TRBV5-8,CASPSIPDFTDTQYF,TGTGCCAGCCCTTCCATACCGGATTTCACAGATACGCAGTATTTT
TRBD2,TRBJ2-1,.,TRBV6-5,CASRAGTRGNEQFF,TGTGCCAGCAGAGCCGGGACTAGGGGGAATGAGCAGTTCTTC
TRBD1,TRBJ2-3,.,TRBV7-2,CASSKRTGQNPDTQYF,TGTGCCAGCAGCAAGCGGACAGGGCAGAATCCAGATACGCAGTATTTT
.,TRBJ1-2,once,TRBV5-4,CASSRAGDWGGYTF,TGTGCCAGCAGTCGTGCAGGGGACTGGGGAGGCTACACCTTC
TRBD1,TRBJ2-3,.,TRBV19,CASSTGGGSDTQYF,TGTGCCAGTAGTACAGGGGGCGGGTCGGATACGCAGTATTTT
.,TRBJ1-5,.,TRBV3-1/TRBV3-2,CASSQTGIRDQPQHF,TGTGCCAGCAGTCAAACAGGGATTCGAGATCAGCCCCAGCATTTT
.,TRBJ1-2,.,TRBV7-9,CASSPEAGTYGYTF,TGTGCCAGCAGCCCTGAAGCCGGGACCTATGGCTACACCTTC
.,TRBJ1-2,.,TRBV5-1,CASSLRDRGYTF,TGCGCCAGCAGCTTGCGGGATAGAGGCTACACCTTC
TRBD2,TRBJ2-1,.,TRBV28,CASSLSAAGDNEQFF,TGTGCCAGCAGTTTATCAGCAGCGGGGGACAATGAGCAGTTCTTC
.,TRBJ1-2,.,TRBV28,CASSLAQVRRGYTF,TGTGCCAGCAGTTTAGCCCAGGTTAGAAGGGGCTACACCTTC
.,TRBJ2-2,.,TRBV7-3,CASSQTPGTPGGELFF,TGTGCCAGCAGCCAGACCCCCGGGACACCGGGCGGGGAGCTGTTTTTT
TRBD2,TRBJ2-1,.,TRBV24-1,CATGGGAGSSYNEQFF,TGTGCCACCGGCGGAGGAGCGGGGAGCTCCTACAATGAGCAGTTCTTC
.,TRBJ2-3,.,TRBV5-1,CASSLGRPDTQYF,TGCGCCAGCAGCTTGGGCAGGCCAGATACGCAGTATTTT
.,TRBJ1-1,.,TRBV6-6,CASSPRTDRAFF,TGTGCCAGCAGCCCTAGGACAGATCGAGCTTTCTTT
.,TRBJ2-1,few,TRBV11-2,CASSWSGVYNEQFF,TGTGCCAGCAGTTGGAGCGGTGTATACAATGAGCAGTTCTTC
.,TRBJ2-1,.,TRBV10-3,CAISESGSEQFF,TGTGCCATCAGTGAGTCTGGAAGCGAGCAGTTCTTC
.,TRBJ1-4,.,TRBV30,CALMDRTNEKLFF,TGTGCCTTGATGGACAGAACTAATGAAAAACTGTTTTTT
TRBD2,TRBJ2-1,.,TRBV30,CAWSMTSAMNEQFF,TGTGCCTGGAGTATGACTAGCGCTATGAATGAGCAGTTCTTC
.,TRBJ2-2,.,TRBV5-1,CASSLLQGNTGELFF,TGCGCCAGCAGCTTGCTACAGGGGAACACCGGGGAGCTGTTTTTT
TRBD1,TRBJ1-2,once,TRBV19,CASSLTGEERSYTF,TGTGCCAGTAGCCTGACAGGGGAAGAGCGGAGCTACACCTTC
TRBD2,TRBJ2-1,.,TRBV24-1,CATSDFGASGTNEQFF,TGTGCCACCAGTGATTTCGGGGCTAGCGGGACCAATGAGCAGTTCTTC
.,TRBJ1-2,.,TRBV7-9,CASSPTGGGYGYTF,TGTGCCAGCAGTCCGACGGGGGGAGGCTATGGCTACACCTTC
TRBD1,TRBJ1-1,.,TRBV30,CAWSVKGTVRPEAFF,TGTGCCTGGAGTGTAAAGGGGACAGTAAGGCCTGAAGCTTTCTTT
.,TRBJ2-1,.,TRBV5-1,CASSLKQGGYNEQFF,TGCGCCAGCAGCTTAAAGCAGGGGGGATACAATGAGCAGTTCTTC
TRBD2,TRBJ2-1,few,TRBV7-9,CASSHSLAEQFF,TGTGCCAGCAGCCACTCACTAGCGGAGCAGTTCTTC
.,TRBJ1-1,.,TRBV19,CASSRTVITEAFF,TGTGCCAGTAGTAGGACAGTGATCACTGAAGCTTTCTTT
TRBD1,TRBJ2-3,.,TRBV5-6,CASSSQQGADTQYF,TGTGCCAGCAGCTCCCAACAGGGGGCAGATACGCAGTATTTT
TRBD1,TRBJ2-2,.,TRBV24-1,CATSDRPTGGWAGELFF,TGTGCCACCAGTGACCGACCGACAGGGGGCTGGGCCGGGGAGCTGTTTTTT
TRBD1,TRBJ1-1,.,TRBV6-2/TRBV6-3,CASSRRDSQARGAFF,TGTGCCAGCAGCCGAAGGGACAGCCAAGCCCGGGGGGCTTTCTTT
TRBD2,TRBJ2-1,few,TRBV19,CASRASGGRYNEQFF,TGTGCCAGCAGAGCTAGCGGGGGCCGATACAATGAGCAGTTCTTC
TRBD1,TRBJ2-2,.,TRBV10-3,CAISYDRDRGQTGELFF,TGTGCCATCAGTTATGACCGGGACAGGGGGCAAACCGGGGAGCTGTTTTTT
TRBD2,TRBJ2-3,.,TRBV10-3,CAISNDRGLAGATDTQYF,TGTGCCATCAGTAACGACCGTGGACTAGCGGGGGCAACAGATACGCAGTATTTT
.,TRBJ2-1,.,TRBV28,CASSVIDMSSYNEQFF,TGTGCCAGCAGTGTAATCGACATGAGCTCCTACAATGAGCAGTTCTTC
.,TRBJ1-5,.,TRBV4-3,CASSQVYLGGGTQPQHF,TGCGCCAGCAGCCAAGTGTATTTGGGGGGGGGCACGCAGCCCCAGCATTTT
.,TRBJ1-1,.,TRBV4-1,CASRDTPRVGEAFF,TGCGCCAGCAGAGATACCCCCCGGGTCGGTGAAGCTTTCTTT
.,TRBJ1-1,.,TRBV19,CASSIQGSNTEAFF,TGTGCCAGTAGTATTCAGGGCAGCAACACTGAAGCTTTCTTT
TRBD1,TRBJ1-2,.,TRBV9,CASRKQGTNYGYTF,TGTGCCAGCAGAAAACAGGGGACTAACTATGGCTACACCTTC
.,TRBJ1-5,.,TRBV19,CASSPLAGNQPQHF,TGTGCCAGTAGTCCCCTAGCCGGCAATCAGCCCCAGCATTTT
.,TRBJ1-2,.,TRBV9,CASSVGGQTTNYGYTF,TGTGCCAGCAGCGTAGGGGGGCAGACGACTAACTATGGCTACACCTTC
.,TRBJ1-5,.,TRBV27,CASAGVAYSNQPQHF,TGTGCCAGCGCGGGGGTCGCATATAGCAATCAGCCCCAGCATTTT
.,TRBJ2-2,.,TRBV5-6,CASSFPGKYGGELFF,TGTGCCAGCAGCTTCCCGGGAAAGTACGGCGGGGAGCTGTTTTTT
.,TRBJ1-3,.,TRBV27,CASTRSTVHSGNTIYF,TGTGCCAGCACTCGGTCGACGGTGCACTCTGGAAACACCATATATTTT
.,TRBJ1-5,few,TRBV30,CAWSELRGGQPQHF,TGTGCCTGGAGTGAACTCAGGGGTGGCCAGCCCCAGCATTTT
.,TRBJ1-6,.,TRBV6-1,CASSEARTANSPLHF,TGTGCCAGCAGTGAAGCGCGAACAGCCAATTCACCCCTCCACTTT
.,TRBJ1-2,.,TRBV3-1/TRBV3-2,CASSQRGVYGYTF,TGTGCCAGCAGCCAAAGGGGTGTCTATGGCTACACCTTC
.,TRBJ2-1,few,TRBV18,CASSPRSRDWQFF,TGTGCCAGCTCACCCAGGAGCCGGGATTGGCAGTTCTTC